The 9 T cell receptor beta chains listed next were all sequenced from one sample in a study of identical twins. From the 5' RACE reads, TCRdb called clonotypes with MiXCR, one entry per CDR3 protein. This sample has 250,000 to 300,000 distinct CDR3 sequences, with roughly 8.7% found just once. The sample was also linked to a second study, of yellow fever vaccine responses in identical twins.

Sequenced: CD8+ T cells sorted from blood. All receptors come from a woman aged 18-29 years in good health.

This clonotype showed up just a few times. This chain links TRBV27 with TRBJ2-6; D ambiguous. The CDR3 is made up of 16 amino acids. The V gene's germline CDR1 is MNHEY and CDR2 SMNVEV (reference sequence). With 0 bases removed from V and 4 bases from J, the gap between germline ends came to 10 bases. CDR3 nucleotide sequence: TGTGCCAGCAGTTTATCGCTAGGGTCCGGGGCCAACGTCCTGACTTTC. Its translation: CASSLSLGSGANVLTF.

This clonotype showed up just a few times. The CDR3: CASSFLRGLSYEQYF. The CDR3 DNA follows: TGTGCCAGCAGCTTCTTGCGGGGGCTAAGCTACGAGCAGTACTTC. The chain has TRBV7-9 and TRBJ2-7; the D gene is possibly TRBD2 (7 bases). Trimming removed 3 bases from V and 3 bases from J, with 15 bases in between. The CDR3 loop spans 15 amino acids. Germline lookup yields CDR1 SEHNR and CDR2 FQNEAQ (reference sequence).

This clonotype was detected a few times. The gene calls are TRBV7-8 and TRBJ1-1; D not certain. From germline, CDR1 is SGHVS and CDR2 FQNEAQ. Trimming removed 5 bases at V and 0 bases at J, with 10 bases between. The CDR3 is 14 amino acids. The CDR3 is CASSAYKLNTEAFF. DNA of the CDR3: TGTGCCAGCAGCGCCTACAAGCTGAACACTGAAGCTTTCTTT.

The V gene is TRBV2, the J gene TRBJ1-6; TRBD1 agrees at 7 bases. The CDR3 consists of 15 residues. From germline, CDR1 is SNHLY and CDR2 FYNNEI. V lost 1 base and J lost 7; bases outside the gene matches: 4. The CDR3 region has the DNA TGTGCCAGCAGTGAAGGGACAGGCTCCAATTCACCCCTCCACTTT. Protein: CASSEGTGSNSPLHF.

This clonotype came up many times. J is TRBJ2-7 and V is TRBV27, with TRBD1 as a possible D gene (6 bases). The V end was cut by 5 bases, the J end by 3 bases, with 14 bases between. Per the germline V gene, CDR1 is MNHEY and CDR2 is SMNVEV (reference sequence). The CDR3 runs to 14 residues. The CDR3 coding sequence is TGTGCCAGCAGTCCCGGGACATACTTCTACGAGCAGTACTTC. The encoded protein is CASSPGTYFYEQYF.

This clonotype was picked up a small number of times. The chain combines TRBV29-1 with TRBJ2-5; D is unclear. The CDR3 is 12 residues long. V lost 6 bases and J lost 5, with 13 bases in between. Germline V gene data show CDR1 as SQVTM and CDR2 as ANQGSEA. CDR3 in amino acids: CSVAPITETQYF. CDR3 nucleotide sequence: TGCAGCGTAGCCCCCATAACGGAGACCCAGTACTTC.

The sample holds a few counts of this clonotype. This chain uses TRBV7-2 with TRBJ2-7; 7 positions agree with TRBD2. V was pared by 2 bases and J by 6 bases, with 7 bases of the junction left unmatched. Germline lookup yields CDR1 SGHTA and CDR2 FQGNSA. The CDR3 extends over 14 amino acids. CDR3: CASSLTKRGLEQYF. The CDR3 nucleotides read TGTGCCAGCAGCTTAACTAAGCGGGGCCTCGAGCAGTACTTC.

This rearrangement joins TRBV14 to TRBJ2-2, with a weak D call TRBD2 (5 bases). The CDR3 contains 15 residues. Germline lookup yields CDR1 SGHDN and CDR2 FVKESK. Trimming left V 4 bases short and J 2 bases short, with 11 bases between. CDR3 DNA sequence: TGTGCCAGCAGCCCGGGGAGAGCTAACACCGGGGAGCTGTTTTTT. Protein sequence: CASSPGRANTGELFF.

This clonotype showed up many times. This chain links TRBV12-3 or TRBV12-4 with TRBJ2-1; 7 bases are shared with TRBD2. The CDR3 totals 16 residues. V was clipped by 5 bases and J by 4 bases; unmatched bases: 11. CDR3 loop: CASSPRASGIYNEQFF. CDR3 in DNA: TGTGCCAGCAGTCCTAGGGCTAGCGGAATATACAATGAGCAGTTCTTC.